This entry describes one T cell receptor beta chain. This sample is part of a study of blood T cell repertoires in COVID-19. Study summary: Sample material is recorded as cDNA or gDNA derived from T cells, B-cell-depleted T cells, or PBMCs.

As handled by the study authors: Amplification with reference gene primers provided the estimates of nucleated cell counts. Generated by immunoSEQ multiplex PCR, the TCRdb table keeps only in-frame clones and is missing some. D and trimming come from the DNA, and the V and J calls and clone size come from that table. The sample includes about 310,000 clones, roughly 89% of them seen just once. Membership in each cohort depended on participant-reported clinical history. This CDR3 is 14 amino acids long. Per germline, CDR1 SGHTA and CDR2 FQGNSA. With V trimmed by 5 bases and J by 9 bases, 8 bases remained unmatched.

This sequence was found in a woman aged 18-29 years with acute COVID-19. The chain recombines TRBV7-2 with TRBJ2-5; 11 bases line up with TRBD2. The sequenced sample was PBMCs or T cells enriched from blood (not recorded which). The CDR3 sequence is CASSQTSGKFAQYF. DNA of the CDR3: TGTGCCAGCAGCCAGACTAGCGGGAAGTTCGCCCAGTACTTC.